What follows describes a single T cell receptor beta chain. Antigen unknown. Surgery without prior neoadjuvant therapy was the treatment of the selected pancreatic ductal adenocarcinoma patients. This sample was included in a study of T cells in pancreatic ductal adenocarcinoma. This CDR3 is built from 15 residues. The germline V gene encodes CDR1 SGHTA and CDR2 FQGNSA. Trimming removed 4 bases from V and 7 bases from J; junction bases left unmatched: 10. Study outcomes and limitations: Tumor and blood clonality did not differ significantly, about 0.11 versus 0.078. The resected pancreatic cancer cohort was biased toward the minority with early-stage disease.

Assay used: immunoSEQ multiplex PCR; TCRdb lists only in-frame clones, some missing. The table has over 85,000 clones, roughly 96% seen once. The rearrangement joins TRBV7-2 to TRBJ1-2; 9 bases match TRBD1. Input material: PBMCs. The sequence was obtained from a human donor with pancreatic ductal adenocarcinoma. The CDR3 region is CASSYSSGQGAGYTF. Written as DNA, the CDR3 is TGTGCCAGCAGCTACTCCTCGGGACAGGGTGCTGGCTACACCTTC.